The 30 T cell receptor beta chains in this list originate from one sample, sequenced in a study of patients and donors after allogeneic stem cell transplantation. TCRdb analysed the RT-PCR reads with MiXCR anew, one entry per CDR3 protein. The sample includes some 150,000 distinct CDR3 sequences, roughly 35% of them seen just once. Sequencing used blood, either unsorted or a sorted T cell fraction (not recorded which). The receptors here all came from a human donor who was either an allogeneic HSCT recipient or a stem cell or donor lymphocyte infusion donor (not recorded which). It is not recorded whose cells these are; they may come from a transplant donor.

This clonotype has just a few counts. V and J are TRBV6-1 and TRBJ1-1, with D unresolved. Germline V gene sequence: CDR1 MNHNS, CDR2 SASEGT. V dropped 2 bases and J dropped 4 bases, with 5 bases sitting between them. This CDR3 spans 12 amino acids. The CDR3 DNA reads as TGTGCCAGCAGTGAACGGGGCACTGAAGCTTTCTTT. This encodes CASSERGTEAFF.

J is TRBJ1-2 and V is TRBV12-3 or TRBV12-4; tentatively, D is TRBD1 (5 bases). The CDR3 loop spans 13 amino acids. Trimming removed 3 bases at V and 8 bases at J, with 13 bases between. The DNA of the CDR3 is TGTGCCAGCAGTTTCGGGGGGAACGAGGGCTACACCTTC. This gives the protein CASSFGGNEGYTF.

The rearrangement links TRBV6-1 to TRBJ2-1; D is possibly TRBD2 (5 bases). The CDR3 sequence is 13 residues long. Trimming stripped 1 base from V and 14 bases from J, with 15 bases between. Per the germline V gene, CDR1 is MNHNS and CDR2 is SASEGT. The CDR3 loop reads CASSEGGPDGEFF. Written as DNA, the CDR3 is TGTGCCAGCAGTGAAGGAGGGCCTGATGGGGAGTTCTTC.

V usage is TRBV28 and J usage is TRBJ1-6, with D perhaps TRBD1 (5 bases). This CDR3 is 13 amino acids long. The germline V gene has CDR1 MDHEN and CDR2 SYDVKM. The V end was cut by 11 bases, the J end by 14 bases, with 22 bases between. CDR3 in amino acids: CAFKGYPKVSLHF. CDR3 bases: TGTGCCTTCAAGGGGTACCCGAAGGTGTCCCTCCACTTT.

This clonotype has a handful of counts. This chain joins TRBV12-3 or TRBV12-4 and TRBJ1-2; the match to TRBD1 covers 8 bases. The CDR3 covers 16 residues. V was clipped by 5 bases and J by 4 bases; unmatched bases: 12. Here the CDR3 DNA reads TGTGCCAGCAGTGCCGTGGGGCAAACAGGGGGCTATGGCTACACCTTC. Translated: CASSAVGQTGGYGYTF.

The CDR3 DNA follows: TGTGCCAGCAGTGATGCAGGGGACGGCTACACCTTC. Its translation: CASSDAGDGYTF. The chain uses TRBV25-1 and TRBJ1-2, with D possibly TRBD1 on 6 matching bases. From germline, CDR1 is MGHDK and CDR2 SYGVNS. CDR3 length equals 12 residues. Trimming left V 3 bases short and J 8 bases short, with 10 bases between.

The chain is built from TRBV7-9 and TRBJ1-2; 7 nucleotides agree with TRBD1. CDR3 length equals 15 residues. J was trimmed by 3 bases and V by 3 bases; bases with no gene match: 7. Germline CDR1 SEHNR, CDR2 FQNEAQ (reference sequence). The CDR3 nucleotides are TGTGCCAGCAGCTTTTTCCCCACAGGGGACTATGGCTACACCTTC. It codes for CASSFFPTGDYGYTF.

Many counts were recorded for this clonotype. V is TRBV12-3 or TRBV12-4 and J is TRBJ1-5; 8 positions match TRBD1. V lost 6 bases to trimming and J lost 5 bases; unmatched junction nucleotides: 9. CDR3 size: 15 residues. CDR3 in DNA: TGTGCCAGCAGCCTTGGGACAGGAGGCGATCAGCCCCAGCATTTT. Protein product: CASSLGTGGDQPQHF.

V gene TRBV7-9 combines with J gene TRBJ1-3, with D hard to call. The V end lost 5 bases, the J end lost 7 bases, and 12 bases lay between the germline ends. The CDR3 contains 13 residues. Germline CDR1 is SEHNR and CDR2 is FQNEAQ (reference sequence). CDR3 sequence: CASSGGQWNTIYF. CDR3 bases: TGTGCCAGCAGCGGAGGCCAGTGGAACACCATATATTTT.

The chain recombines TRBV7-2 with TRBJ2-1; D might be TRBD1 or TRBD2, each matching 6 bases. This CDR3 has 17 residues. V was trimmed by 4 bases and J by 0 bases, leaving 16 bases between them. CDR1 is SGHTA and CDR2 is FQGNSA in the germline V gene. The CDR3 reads CASSSVWGAGSYNEQFF. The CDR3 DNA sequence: TGTGCCAGCAGCTCCGTCTGGGGGGCGGGCTCCTACAATGAGCAGTTCTTC.

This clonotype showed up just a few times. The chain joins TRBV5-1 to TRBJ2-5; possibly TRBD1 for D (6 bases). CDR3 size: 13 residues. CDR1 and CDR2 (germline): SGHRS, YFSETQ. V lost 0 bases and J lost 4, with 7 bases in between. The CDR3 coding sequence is TGCGCCAGCAGCTTGGGACAGGCAGAGACCCAGTACTTC. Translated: CASSLGQAETQYF.

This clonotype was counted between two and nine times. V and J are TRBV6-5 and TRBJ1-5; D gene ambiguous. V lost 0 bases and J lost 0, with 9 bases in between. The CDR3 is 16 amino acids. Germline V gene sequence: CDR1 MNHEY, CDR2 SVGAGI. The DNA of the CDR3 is TGTGCCAGCAGTTACTCCTTTCTCGATAGCAATCAGCCCCAGCATTTT. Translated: CASSYSFLDSNQPQHF.

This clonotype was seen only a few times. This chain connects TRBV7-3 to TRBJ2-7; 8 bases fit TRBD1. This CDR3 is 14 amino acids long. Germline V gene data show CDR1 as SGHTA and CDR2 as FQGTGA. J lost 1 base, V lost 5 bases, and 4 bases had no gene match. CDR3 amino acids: CASSPQGGSYEQYF. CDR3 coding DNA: TGTGCCAGCAGCCCACAGGGGGGTTCCTACGAGCAGTACTTC. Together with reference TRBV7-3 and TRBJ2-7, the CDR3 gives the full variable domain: GAGVSQTPSNKVTEKGKYVELRCDPISGHTALYWYRQSLGQGPEFLIYFQGTGAADDSGLPNDRFFAVRPEGSVSTLKIQRTERGDSAVYLCASSPQGGSYEQYFGPGTRLTVT.

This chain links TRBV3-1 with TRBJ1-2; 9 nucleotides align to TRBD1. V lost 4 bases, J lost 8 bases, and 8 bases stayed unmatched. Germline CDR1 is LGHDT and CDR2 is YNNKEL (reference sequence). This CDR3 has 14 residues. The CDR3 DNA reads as TGTGCCAGCAGCCCTAGACAGGGGGACTGGGGCTACACCTTC. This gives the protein CASSPRQGDWGYTF.

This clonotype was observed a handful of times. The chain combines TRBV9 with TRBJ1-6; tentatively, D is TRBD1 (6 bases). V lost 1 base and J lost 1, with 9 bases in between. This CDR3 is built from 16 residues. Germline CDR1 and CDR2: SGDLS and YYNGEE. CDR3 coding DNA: TGTGCCAGCAGCGTAACAGGGTTGTCCTATAATTCACCCCTCCACTTT. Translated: CASSVTGLSYNSPLHF.

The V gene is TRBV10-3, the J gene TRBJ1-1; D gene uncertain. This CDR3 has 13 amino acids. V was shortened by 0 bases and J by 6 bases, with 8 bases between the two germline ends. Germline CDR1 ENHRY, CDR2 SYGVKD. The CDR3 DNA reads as TGTGCCATCAGTGAGTCCTGGTGGGCTGAAGCTTTCTTT. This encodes CAISESWWAEAFF.

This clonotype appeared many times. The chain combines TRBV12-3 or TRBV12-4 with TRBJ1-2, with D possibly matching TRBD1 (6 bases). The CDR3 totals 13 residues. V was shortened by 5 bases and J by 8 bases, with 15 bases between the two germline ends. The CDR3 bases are TGTGCCAGCAGTCCCCGGGGGCTCGAAGGCTACACCTTC. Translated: CASSPRGLEGYTF.

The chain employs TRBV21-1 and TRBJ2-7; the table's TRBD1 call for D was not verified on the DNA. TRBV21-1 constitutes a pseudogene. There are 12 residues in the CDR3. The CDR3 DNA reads TGTGCCAGCAGCAAGCAGGTCCCCGAGCAGTACGTC. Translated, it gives CASSKQVPEQYV.

The CDR3 reads CASSLAVLTF. CDR3 nucleotide sequence: TGTGCCAGCAGCTTAGCCGTCCTGACTTTC. This rearrangement joins TRBV7-9 to TRBJ2-6, with D uncertain. This CDR3 spans 10 amino acids. From germline, CDR1 is SEHNR and CDR2 FQNEAQ (reference sequence). The V and J ends lost 0 bases and 12 bases respectively, with 0 bases between them. Variable domain in full (rest from reference TRBV7-9 and TRBJ2-6): DTGVSQNPRHKITKRGQNVTFRCDPISEHNRLYWYRQTLGQGPEFLTYFQNEAQLEKSRLLSDRFSAERPKGSFSTLEIQRTEQGDSAMYLCASSLAVLTFGAGSRLTVL.

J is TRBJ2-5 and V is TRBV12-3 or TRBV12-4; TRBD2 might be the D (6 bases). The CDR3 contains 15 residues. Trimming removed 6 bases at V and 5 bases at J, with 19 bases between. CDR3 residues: CASRGVVGGSETQYF. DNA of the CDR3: TGTGCCAGCAGAGGCGTCGTCGGGGGAAGTGAGACCCAGTACTTC.

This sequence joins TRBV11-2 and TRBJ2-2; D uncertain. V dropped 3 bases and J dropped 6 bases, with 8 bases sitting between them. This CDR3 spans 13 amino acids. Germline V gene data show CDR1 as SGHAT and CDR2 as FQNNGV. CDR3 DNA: TGTGCCAGCAGCTTCCTTACCGCCGGGGAGCTGTTTTTT. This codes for CASSFLTAGELFF. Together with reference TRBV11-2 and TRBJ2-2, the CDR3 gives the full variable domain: EAGVAQSPRYKIIEKRQSVAFWCNPISGHATLYWYQQILGQGPKLLIQFQNNGVVDDSQLPKDRFSAERLKGVDSTLKIQPAKLEDSAVYLCASSFLTAGELFFGEGSRLTVL.

CDR3 in DNA: TGTGCCACCAGCAGAGATAAACCGGGACAGGGAGCCAAAAACATTCAGTACTTC. Amino acid sequence: CATSRDKPGQGAKNIQYF. The genes are TRBV15 and TRBJ2-4, with 9 nucleotides matching TRBD1. CDR1 and CDR2 from the germline V gene are LNHNV and YYDKDF (reference sequence). J lost 0 bases, V lost 0 bases, and 6 bases had no gene match. The CDR3 has 18 residues.

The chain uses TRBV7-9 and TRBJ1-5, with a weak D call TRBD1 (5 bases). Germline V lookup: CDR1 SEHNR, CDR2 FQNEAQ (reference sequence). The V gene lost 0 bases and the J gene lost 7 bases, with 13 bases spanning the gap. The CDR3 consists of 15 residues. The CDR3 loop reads CASSLAGRPRQPQHF. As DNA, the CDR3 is TGTGCCAGCAGCTTAGCGGGGCGCCCTAGGCAGCCCCAGCATTTT. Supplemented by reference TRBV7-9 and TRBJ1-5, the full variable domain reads DTGVSQNPRHKITKRGQNVTFRCDPISEHNRLYWYRQTLGQGPEFLTYFQNEAQLEKSRLLSDRFSAERPKGSFSTLEIQRTEQGDSAMYLCASSLAGRPRQPQHFGDGTRLSIL.

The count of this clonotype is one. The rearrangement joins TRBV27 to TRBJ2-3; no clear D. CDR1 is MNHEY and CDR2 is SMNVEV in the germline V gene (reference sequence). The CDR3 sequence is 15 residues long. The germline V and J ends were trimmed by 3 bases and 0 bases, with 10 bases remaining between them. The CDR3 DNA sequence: TGTGCCAGCAGTTTTTACGGCCTAAGCACAGATACGCAGTATTTT. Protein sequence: CASSFYGLSTDTQYF.

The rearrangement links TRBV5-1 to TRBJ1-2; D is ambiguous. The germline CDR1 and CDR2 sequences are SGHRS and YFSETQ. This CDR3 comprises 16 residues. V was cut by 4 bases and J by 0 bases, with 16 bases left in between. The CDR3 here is CASSNGMNTPNYGYTF. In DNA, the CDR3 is TGCGCCAGCAGCAACGGGATGAACACTCCTAACTATGGCTACACCTTC.

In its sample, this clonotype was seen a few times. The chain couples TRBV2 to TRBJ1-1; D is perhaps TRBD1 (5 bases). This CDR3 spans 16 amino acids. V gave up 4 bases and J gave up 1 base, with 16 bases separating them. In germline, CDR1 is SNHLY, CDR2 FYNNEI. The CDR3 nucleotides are TGTGCCAGCAGTGTTGAGACAGTGACTTCGAACACTGAAGCTTTCTTT. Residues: CASSVETVTSNTEAFF.

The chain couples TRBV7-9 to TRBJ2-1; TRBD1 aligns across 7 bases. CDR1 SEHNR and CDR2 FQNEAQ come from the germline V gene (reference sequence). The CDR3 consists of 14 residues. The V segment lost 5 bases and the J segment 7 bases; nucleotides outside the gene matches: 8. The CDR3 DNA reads TGTGCCAGCAGCAAGCGACAGGGCAGAAATGAGCAGTTCTTC. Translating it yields CASSKRQGRNEQFF.

In DNA form, the CDR3 reads TGCAGTGCTAGTAGACTGCAGGACACTGAAGCTTTCTTT. Its protein is CSASRLQDTEAFF. This chain links TRBV20-1 with TRBJ1-1; no clear D gene. The germline V gene has CDR1 DFQATT and CDR2 SNEGSKA (reference sequence). V lost 3 bases to trimming and J lost 3 bases, with 11 bases between them. The CDR3 totals 13 residues.

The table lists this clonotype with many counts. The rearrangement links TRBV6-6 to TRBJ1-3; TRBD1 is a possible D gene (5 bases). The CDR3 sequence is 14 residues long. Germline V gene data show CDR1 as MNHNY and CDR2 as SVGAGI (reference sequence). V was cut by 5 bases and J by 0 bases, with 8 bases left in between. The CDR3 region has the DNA TGTGCCAGCAGTCCCAGGGCCTCTGGAAACACCATATATTTT. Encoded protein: CASSPRASGNTIYF.

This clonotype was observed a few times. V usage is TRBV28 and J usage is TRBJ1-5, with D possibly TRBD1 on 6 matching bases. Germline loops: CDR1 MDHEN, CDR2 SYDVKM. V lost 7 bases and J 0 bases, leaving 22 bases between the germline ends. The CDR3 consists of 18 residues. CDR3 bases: TGTGCCAGCACCGACAGGAGAACACCATCCTATAGCAATCAGCCCCAGCATTTT. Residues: CASTDRRTPSYSNQPQHF.